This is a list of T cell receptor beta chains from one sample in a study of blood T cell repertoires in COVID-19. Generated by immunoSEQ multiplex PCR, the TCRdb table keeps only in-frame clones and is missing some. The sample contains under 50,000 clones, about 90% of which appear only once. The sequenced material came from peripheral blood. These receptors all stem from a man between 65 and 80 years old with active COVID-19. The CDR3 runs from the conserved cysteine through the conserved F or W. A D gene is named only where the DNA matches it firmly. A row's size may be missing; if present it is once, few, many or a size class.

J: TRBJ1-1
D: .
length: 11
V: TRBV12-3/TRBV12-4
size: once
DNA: TGTGCCAGCAGTTCCTCCTTTGAAGCTTTCTTT
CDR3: CASSSSFEAFF

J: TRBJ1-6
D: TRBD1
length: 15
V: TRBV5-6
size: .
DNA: TGTGCCAGCAGCTTCCTAGACAGGGGGGGATCACCCCTCCACTTT
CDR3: CASSFLDRGGSPLHF

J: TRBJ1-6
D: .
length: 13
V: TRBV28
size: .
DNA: TGTGCCAGCAGGGTAGGGACAACATCACCCCTCCACTTT
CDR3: CASRVGTTSPLHF

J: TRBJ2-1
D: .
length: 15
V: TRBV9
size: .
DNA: TGTGCCAGCAGCGGTTCGCTTTATCGTACGGATGAGCAGTTCTTC
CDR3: CASSGSLYRTDEQFF

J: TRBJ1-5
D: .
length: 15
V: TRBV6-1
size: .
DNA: TGTGCCAGCAGTGACCTCGTACAGAACAATCAGCCCCAGCATTTT
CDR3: CASSDLVQNNQPQHF

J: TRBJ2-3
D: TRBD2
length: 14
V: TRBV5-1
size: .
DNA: TGCGCCAGCAGCACTAGCGGTTTGGGGGGTACGCAGTATTTT
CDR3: CASSTSGLGGTQYF

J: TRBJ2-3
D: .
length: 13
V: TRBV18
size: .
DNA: TGTGCCAGCTCACCACCGGTAGCAGATACGCAGTATTTT
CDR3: CASSPPVADTQYF

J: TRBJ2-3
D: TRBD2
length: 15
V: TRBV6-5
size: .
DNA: TGTGCCAGCAGTCGAGCGGGGGCGAACACAGATACGCAGTATTTT
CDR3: CASSRAGANTDTQYF

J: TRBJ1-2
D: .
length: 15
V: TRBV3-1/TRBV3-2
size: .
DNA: TGTGCCAGCAGCCAAGGACTGGTTGCAAACTATGGCTACACCTTC
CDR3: CASSQGLVANYGYTF

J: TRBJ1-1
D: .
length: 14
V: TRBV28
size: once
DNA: TGTGCCAGCCCGGGAACCGGACAGCAGTCTGCAGCTTTCTTT
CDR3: CASPGTGQQSAAFF

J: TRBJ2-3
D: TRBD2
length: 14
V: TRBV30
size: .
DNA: TGTGCCGGGACCGGGACTAGCGGGGCAGATACGCAGTATTTT
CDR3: CAGTGTSGADTQYF

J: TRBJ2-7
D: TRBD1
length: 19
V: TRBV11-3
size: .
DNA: TGTGCCAGCAGCTTAGATCCGGACAGGGGGCTTTCTTCCGGCTACGAGCAGTACTTC
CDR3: CASSLDPDRGLSSGYEQYF

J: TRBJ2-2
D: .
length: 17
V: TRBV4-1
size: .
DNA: TGCGCCAGCAGCCAACGGCCCCCGGGATCTAACACCGGGGAGCTGTTTTTT
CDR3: CASSQRPPGSNTGELFF

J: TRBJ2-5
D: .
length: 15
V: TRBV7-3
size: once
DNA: TGTGCCAGCAGCCTAAATGGGGGCGGTAAGGAGACCCAGTACTTC
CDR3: CASSLNGGGKETQYF

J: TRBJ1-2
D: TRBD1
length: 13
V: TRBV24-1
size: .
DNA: TGTGCCACCAGTGACTACAGGGGTGGTGGCTACACCTTC
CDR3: CATSDYRGGGYTF

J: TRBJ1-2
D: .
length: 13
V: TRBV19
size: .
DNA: TGTGCCAGTTCACTCTACCAAGGGGATGGCTACACCTTC
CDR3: CASSLYQGDGYTF

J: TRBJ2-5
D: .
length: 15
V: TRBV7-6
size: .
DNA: TGTGCCAGCAGCCCGAATCCCGACAGCCAAGAGACCCAGTACTTC
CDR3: CASSPNPDSQETQYF

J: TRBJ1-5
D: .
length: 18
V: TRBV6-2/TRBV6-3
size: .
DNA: TGTGCCAGCAGTTACTCCCTCTCGACAGTTTATAGCAATCAGCCCCAGCATTTT
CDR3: CASSYSLSTVYSNQPQHF